This T cell receptor beta chain was observed in a study of blood T cell repertoires in COVID-19. Study context: From the United States, Italy and Spain came samples of acute and convalescent COVID-19. T cells, B-cell-depleted T cells, or PBMCs provided the cDNA or gDNA that served as material.

Enrolled during active infection, Seattle patients were then followed longitudinally. The V and J ends lost 4 bases and 1 base, in that order; junction bases with no gene match: 5. This CDR3 has 15 residues. Germline CDR1 is SGHAT and CDR2 is FQNNGV. Authors' analysis steps: Amplifying reference gene primers gave estimates of nucleated cell counts. Sequencing was performed with immunoSEQ multiplex PCR; in TCRdb, only in-frame clones are kept and a portion is missing. V, J and clone size derive from that table, while D and trimming were established from the DNA sequence. The sample lists some 290,000 clones, 88% occurring once.

This clonotype was obtained from a woman in her 30s with COVID-19, enrolled during active disease. The rearrangement joins TRBV11-2 to TRBJ1-1; 8 bases are a match to TRBD1. Sequencing input: peripheral blood. CDR3 region: CASSSAGQANTEAFF. The CDR3 nucleotides are TGTGCCAGCAGCTCGGCGGGACAGGCGAACACTGAAGCTTTCTTT.